This T cell receptor (beta chain) was captured by sequencing in a study of OX40 agonist ivuxolimab in advanced cancers. Concerning the study at large: The costimulatory receptor OX40 (CD134) was targeted by ivuxolimab, a fully human IgG2 agonistic monoclonal antibody. Intravenous ivuxolimab was administered to patients every 2 weeks at six dose levels: 0.01, 0.1, 0.3, 1.5, 3 and 10 mg/kg. Among the 52 dose-escalation patients, about 19 had hepatocellular carcinoma, roughly 15 melanoma, 9 renal cell carcinoma and 9 head and neck cancer. In the dose-escalation cohort, approximately 82% of patients were male, and the mean age was around 60 years with a range of about 20 to 90. Patients were allowed to have had prior anti-PD-1, anti-PD-L1 or anti-CTLA-4 therapy, and approximately 40% of the dose-escalation patients had been treated with checkpoint inhibitors. Partial responses were achieved by three dose-escalation patients, of whom one had hepatocellular carcinoma and two had cutaneous melanoma. The purpose of peripheral TCRbeta sequencing was to test whether ivuxolimab changed TCR sequence diversity and led to clonal T-cell expansion. The paper covers the monotherapy dose-escalation part of the phase I ivuxolimab trial, which included N of about 51 patients. Study-wide conclusions, independent of this receptor: The antigen specificity of the peripheral T cells that underwent clonal expansion was not determined. Low levels of normalized T-cell clonal expansion were also shown by some nonresponding patients. After ivuxolimab, CD8+ T cells had more expanded clones than CD4+ T cells on average. In the 0.1-3.0 mg/kg groups, partial responders were among the patients with the lowest normalized peripheral clonal expansion, particularly in CD8+ T cells. At doses from 0.1 to 3.0 mg/kg, clonal expansion was seen in both CD4+ and CD8+ blood T cells between baseline and week 6.

For sequencing of the TCRbeta CDR3 region, genomic DNA was extracted from the sorted cells. The immunoSEQ Assay was used for sequencing of TCRbeta CDR3 regions. Not all clones reach the TCRdb copy of this immuneACCESS table, which keeps in-frame sequences only. Checked studies attribute under half of the gap to unresolved V genes and leave the rest unexplained. This sample comprises about 100,000 clones, about four fifths of them detected only once. The ten largest account for about 5.5% of the sample. The trial excluded patients who had a history of autoimmune disease or were on systemic immunosuppression. Peripheral blood for TCR sequencing was collected from all dose cohorts at baseline, on cycle 4 day 1, and on cycle 7 day 1. Samples were obtained from an open-label, multicenter, first-in-human phase I dose-escalation trial of ivuxolimab. Adults with locally advanced or metastatic head and neck squamous cell, hepatocellular, melanoma or renal cell carcinoma were enrolled in the trial. Before TCR sequencing, CD4+ and CD8+ T cells were separately sorted from peripheral blood.

The V and J ends are trimmed by 3 bases and 6 bases, leaving 15 bases between them. From the germline V gene (reference sequence), CDR1 is SGHKS and CDR2 is YYEKEE. The CDR3 starts with the cysteine, ends with the phenylalanine, and has 14 residues. Here the CDR3 DNA is all that survives: 42 bases in frame from base 1. Turning to this clone: Its antigen specificity is not known. One base away there is no much larger clone; base qualities are not given.

This specimen consisted of CD4+ or CD8+ T cells sorted from blood, obtained in a trial of the OX40 agonist ivuxolimab. The chain joins TRBV5-5 to TRBJ1-1, with TRBD1 as a weak D call on 6 bases. This sequence was found in an adult with an advanced solid tumor such as melanoma, head and neck, liver or kidney cancer. The DNA reads as follows: TGTGCCAGCAGCTCACAGGGAGGGAGGGCTGAAGCTTTCTTT. Translated, this is CASSSQGGRAEAFF. When the CDR3 is completed using the reference TRBV5-5 and TRBJ1-1 genes on either side, the full variable domain is DAGVTQSPTHLIKTRGQQVTLRCSPISGHKSVSWYQQVLGQGPQFIFQYYEKEERGRGNFPDRFSARQFPNYSSELNVNALLLGDSALYLCASSSQGGRAEAFFGQGTRLTVV.